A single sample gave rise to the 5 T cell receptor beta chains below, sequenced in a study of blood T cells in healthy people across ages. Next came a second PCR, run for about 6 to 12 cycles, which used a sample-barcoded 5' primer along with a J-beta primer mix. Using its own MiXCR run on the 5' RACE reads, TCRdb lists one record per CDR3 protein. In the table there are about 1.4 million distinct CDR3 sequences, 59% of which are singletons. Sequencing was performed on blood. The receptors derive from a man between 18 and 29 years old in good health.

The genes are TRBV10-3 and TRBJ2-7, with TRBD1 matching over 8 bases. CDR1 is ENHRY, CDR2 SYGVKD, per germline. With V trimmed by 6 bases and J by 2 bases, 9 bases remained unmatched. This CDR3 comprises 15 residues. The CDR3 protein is CAISDLDRDTYEQYF. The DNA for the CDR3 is TGTGCCATCAGCGATCTGGACAGGGACACCTACGAGCAGTACTTC.

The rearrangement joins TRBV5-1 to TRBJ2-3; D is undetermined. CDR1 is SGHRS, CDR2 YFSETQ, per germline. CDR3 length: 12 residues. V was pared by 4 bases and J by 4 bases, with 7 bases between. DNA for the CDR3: TGCGCCAGCAGCGACACAGCAGATACGCAGTATTTT. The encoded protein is CASSDTADTQYF.

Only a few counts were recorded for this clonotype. The CDR3 is CASSYGRPYEQYF. CDR3 sequence (DNA): TGTGCCAGCAGTTATGGCAGGCCGTACGAGCAGTACTTC. The gene calls are TRBV6-6 and TRBJ2-7; D uncertain. The ends were cut back, 3 bases at V and 4 bases at J, with 10 bases in the middle. The germline V gene encodes CDR1 MNHNY and CDR2 SVGAGI (reference sequence). The CDR3 consists of 13 residues.

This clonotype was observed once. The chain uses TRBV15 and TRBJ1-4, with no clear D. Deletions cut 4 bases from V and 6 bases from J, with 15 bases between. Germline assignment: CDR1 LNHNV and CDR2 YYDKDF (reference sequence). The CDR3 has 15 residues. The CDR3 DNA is TGTGCCACCAGCACACCCCGGATGGGCGATGAAAAACTGTTTTTT. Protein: CATSTPRMGDEKLFF.

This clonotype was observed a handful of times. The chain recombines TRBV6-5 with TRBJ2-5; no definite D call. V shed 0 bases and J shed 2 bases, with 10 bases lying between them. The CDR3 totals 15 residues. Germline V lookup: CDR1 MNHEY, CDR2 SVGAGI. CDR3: CASSYSTGRQETQYF. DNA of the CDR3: TGTGCCAGCAGTTACTCGACGGGCAGACAAGAGACCCAGTACTTC.